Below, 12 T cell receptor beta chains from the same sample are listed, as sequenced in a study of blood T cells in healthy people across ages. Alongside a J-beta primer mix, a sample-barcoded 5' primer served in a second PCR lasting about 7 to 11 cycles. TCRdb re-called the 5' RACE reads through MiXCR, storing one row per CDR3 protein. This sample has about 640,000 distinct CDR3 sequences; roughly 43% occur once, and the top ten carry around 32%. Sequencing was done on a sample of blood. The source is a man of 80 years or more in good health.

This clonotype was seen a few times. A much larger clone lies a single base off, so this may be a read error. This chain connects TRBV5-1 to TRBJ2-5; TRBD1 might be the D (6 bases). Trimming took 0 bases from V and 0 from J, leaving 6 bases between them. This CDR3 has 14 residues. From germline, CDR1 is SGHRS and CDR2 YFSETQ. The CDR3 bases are TGCGCCAGCAGCTTGGGGACAGACCAAGAGACCCAGTACTTC. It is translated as CASSLGTDQETQYF.

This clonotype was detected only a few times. CDR3 DNA: TGCGCCAGCAGATTGCAGACAGGGAAGGAAACAGATACGCAGTATTTT. Translation: CASRLQTGKETDTQYF. This chain links TRBV5-1 with TRBJ2-3; 7 bases align to TRBD1. The CDR3 is made up of 16 amino acids. Germline CDR1 is SGHRS and CDR2 is YFSETQ. Trimming took 5 bases from V and 3 from J; bases not matched to a gene: 12.

DNA for the CDR3: TGTGCCTGGAGAGCTGGACAGGGCGTAACAGATACGCAGTATTTT. Residues: CAWRAGQGVTDTQYF. V usage is TRBV30 and J usage is TRBJ2-3; 8 bases match TRBD1. The J segment lost 3 bases and the V segment lost 3 bases, leaving 8 bases of the junction unmatched. The germline gives CDR1 GTSNPN, CDR2 SVGIG (reference sequence). The CDR3 length is 15 residues. Supplemented by reference TRBV30 and TRBJ2-3, the full variable domain reads SQTIHQWPATLVQPVGSPLSLECTVEGTSNPNLYWYRQAAGRGLQLLFYSVGIGQISSEVPQNLSASRPQDRQFILSSKKLLLSDSGFYLCAWRAGQGVTDTQYFGPGTRLTVL.

CDR3 region: CSAREQGPKEQYF. The CDR3 DNA sequence: TGCAGTGCTAGAGAGCAGGGGCCTAAGGAGCAGTACTTC. The rearrangement links TRBV20-1 to TRBJ2-7; D might be TRBD1 (6 bases). Per germline, CDR1 DFQATT and CDR2 SNEGSKA (reference sequence). The CDR3 consists of 13 residues. The V and J ends lost 0 bases and 7 bases respectively, with 13 bases between them.

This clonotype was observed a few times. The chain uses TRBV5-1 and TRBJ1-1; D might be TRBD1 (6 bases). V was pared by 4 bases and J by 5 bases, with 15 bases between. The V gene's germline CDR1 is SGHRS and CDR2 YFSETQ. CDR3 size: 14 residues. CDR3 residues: CASSGDNGGTEAFF. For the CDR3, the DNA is TGCGCCAGCAGCGGGGACAACGGCGGGACTGAAGCTTTCTTT.

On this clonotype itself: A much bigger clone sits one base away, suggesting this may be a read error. The CDR3 bases are TGTGCCAGCAACCTTCTAGGAGAGACCCAGTACTTC. It codes for CASNLLGETQYF. The chain couples TRBV3-1 to TRBJ2-5; D is uncertain. Germline loops: CDR1 LGHDT, CDR2 YNNKEL (reference sequence). V was clipped by 7 bases and J by 4 bases, with 10 bases between them. The CDR3 contains 12 residues.

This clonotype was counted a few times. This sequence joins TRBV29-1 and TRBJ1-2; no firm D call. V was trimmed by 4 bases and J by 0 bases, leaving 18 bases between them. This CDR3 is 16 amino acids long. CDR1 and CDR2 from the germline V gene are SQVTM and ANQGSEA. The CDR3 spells CSVVAVDRGPNYGYTF. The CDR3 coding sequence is TGCAGCGTTGTGGCTGTGGACCGGGGTCCTAACTATGGCTACACCTTC.

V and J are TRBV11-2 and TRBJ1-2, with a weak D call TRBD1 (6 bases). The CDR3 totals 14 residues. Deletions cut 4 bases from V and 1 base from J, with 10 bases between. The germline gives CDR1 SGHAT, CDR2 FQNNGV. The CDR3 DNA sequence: TGTGCCAGCAGCTGGACGGACAGTAACTATGGCTACACCTTC. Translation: CASSWTDSNYGYTF.

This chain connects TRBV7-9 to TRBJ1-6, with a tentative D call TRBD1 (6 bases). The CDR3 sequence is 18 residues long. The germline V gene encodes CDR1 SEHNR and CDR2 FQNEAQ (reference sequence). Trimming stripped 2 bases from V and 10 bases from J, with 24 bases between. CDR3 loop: CASSLIQGTVGRTSPLHF. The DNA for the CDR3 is TGTGCCAGCAGCTTAATACAGGGAACGGTGGGCCGAACCTCACCCCTCCACTTT.

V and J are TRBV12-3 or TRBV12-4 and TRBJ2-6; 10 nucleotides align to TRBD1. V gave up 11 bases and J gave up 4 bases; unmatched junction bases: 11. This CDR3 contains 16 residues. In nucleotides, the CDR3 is TGTGCCGGCGGAGGGACAGGGGCGCCAGGGGCCAACGTCCTGACTTTC. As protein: CAGGGTGAPGANVLTF.

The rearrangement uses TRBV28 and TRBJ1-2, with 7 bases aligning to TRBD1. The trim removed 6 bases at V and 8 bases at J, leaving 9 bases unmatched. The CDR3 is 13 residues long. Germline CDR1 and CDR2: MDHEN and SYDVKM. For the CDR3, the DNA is TGTGCCAGCAGGGCGGGACAGTTTTACGGCTACACCTTC. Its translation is CASRAGQFYGYTF.

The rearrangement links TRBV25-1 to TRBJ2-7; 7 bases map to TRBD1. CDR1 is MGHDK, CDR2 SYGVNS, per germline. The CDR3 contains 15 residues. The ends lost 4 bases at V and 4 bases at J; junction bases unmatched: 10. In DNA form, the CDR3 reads TGTGCCAGCAGTGGCCCTGGGACAGCAATATACGAGCAGTACTTC. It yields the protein CASSGPGTAIYEQYF.